The 4 T cell receptor beta chains listed next were all sequenced from one sample in a study of T cell clonality in common variable immunodeficiency. Study-level findings and limits: Common variable immunodeficiency TCR beta sequences reportedly had fewer deletions and N-nucleotide insertions.

The assay was immunoSEQ multiplex PCR, and TCRdb's table has in-frame clones only and misses some. The sample counts tens of thousands of clones, none seen once; the ten largest own approximately 31%. These receptors lack a known antigen. Sequencing input: peripheral blood mononuclear cells. All receptors derive from a human donor with common variable immunodeficiency.

This clone has just a few counts. The CDR3 extends 3 residues past the end of the read, so its final part is completed from the germline J gene. This chain connects TRBV18 to TRBJ1-2; 8 bases line up with TRBD1. The CDR3 spans 16 residues. Per germline, CDR1 KGHSH and CDR2 LQKENI. Trimming took 4 bases from V and 1 from J; bases not matched to a gene: 8. Incomplete CDR3 DNA: TGTGCCAGCTCACTCAGACAGGGGATGGATAACTATGGC. Its translation is CASSLRQGMDNYG. The complete CDR3 protein is CASSLRQGMDNYGYTF.

This clone has just a few counts. The read gets to within 3 residues of the CDR3 end, and the germline J gene fills in the rest. The rearrangement links TRBV7-9 to TRBJ2-3, with D possibly matching TRBD1 (6 bases). V lost 1 base to trimming and J lost 6 bases, with 11 bases between them. The germline gives CDR1 SEHNR, CDR2 FQNEAQ (reference sequence). The length of the CDR3 is 14 residues. This chain's CDR3 is CASSLEDSLDTQYF. CDR3 DNA (partial): TGTGCCAGCAGCTTAGAGGACAGCTTGGATACG.

About this clone itself: The read falls 3 residues short of the CDR3 end, and the missing part is taken from the germline J gene. The chain combines TRBV5-1 with TRBJ1-2; 9 bases fit TRBD1. The CDR3 is made up of 15 amino acids. The V and J ends lost 4 bases and 4 bases, in that order; junction bases with no gene match: 8. Germline loops: CDR1 SGHRS, CDR2 YFSETQ. The sequenced part of the CDR3 DNA is TGCGCCAGCAGCGTCTCCGGGACAGGGTCCTATGGC. It specifies CASSVSGTGSYG. The entire CDR3 reads CASSVSGTGSYGYTF.

This clone was seen at least ten times. The sequence runs out 3 residues before the end of the CDR3; the remainder is reconstructed from the germline J gene. The chain links TRBV4-1 to TRBJ1-1, with D possibly TRBD1 on 6 matching bases. Trimming removed 4 bases from V and 4 bases from J, with 13 bases in between. This CDR3 has 14 amino acids. In germline, CDR1 is MGHRA, CDR2 YSYEKL. The CDR3 here is CASSLGQPVTEAFF. Incomplete CDR3 DNA: TGCGCCAGCAGCCTCGGACAGCCGGTCACTGAA.